These 20 T cell receptor beta chains came from one sample sequenced in a study of spatial heterogeneity in lung cancer. Time point reported: sample taken at primary tumor resection. No cells were sorted before sequencing. The whole RNA sequenced was extracted from tumor, nontumor lung or frozen PBMC. MiXCR, run by TCRdb on the 5' RACE reads, gives a single entry per CDR3 protein. Of some 50,000 distinct CDR3 sequences listed, about 10% are singletons. This specimen consisted of PBMCs, obtained at surgery. All receptors come from a female donor with early-stage non-small cell lung cancer.

The chain has TRBV7-6 and TRBJ2-7; D is unclear. This CDR3 comprises 14 residues. V shed 1 base and J shed 0 bases, with 7 bases lying between them. Germline V gives CDR1 SGHVS, CDR2 FNYEAQ. The CDR3 here is CASSLVPDSYEQYF. CDR3 DNA sequence: TGTGCCAGCAGCTTAGTACCAGACTCCTACGAGCAGTACTTC.

The J gene is TRBJ2-7, the V gene TRBV13, with TRBD1 matching over 7 bases. Germline CDR1 reads PRHDT; CDR2 reads FYEKMQ (reference sequence). CDR3 length: 12 residues. With V trimmed by 0 bases and J by 11 bases, 4 bases remained unmatched. The CDR3 protein is CASSLGRQGEYF. DNA of the CDR3: TGTGCCAGCAGCTTAGGCAGACAGGGAGAGTACTTC. Complete variable domain (other parts from reference TRBV13 and TRBJ2-7): AAGVIQSPRHLIKEKRETATLKCYPIPRHDTVYWYQQGPGQDPQFLISFYEKMQSDKGSIPDRFSAQQFSDYHSELNMSSLELGDSALYFCASSLGRQGEYFGPGTRLTVT.

This clonotype was seen a few times. This sequence joins TRBV5-6 and TRBJ2-4; the D gene could be TRBD1 or TRBD2 (5 bases each). The CDR3 has 15 residues. Germline V gives CDR1 SGHDT, CDR2 YYEEEE. Trimming pared 2 bases from V and 6 bases from J, leaving 15 bases between. In DNA form, the CDR3 reads TGTGCCAGCAGCTTAGACAGAGGACTTTCAAACATTCAGTACTTC. It translates to CASSLDRGLSNIQYF.

This clonotype was seen many times. This chain links TRBV20-1 with TRBJ2-7; the match to TRBD1 covers 9 bases. V shed 6 bases, J shed 3 bases, and the junction held 6 bases outside the gene matches. CDR3 length: 13 residues. Germline CDR1 DFQATT, CDR2 SNEGSKA (reference sequence). For the CDR3, the DNA is TGCAGTGCCCGGGACAGGGAAAGCTACGAGCAGTACTTC. Protein sequence: CSARDRESYEQYF.

The chain couples TRBV4-1 to TRBJ1-4, with D perhaps TRBD1 (5 bases). The CDR3 extends over 18 amino acids. CDR1 and CDR2 (germline): MGHRA, YSYEKL. V was clipped by 0 bases and J by 5 bases, with 19 bases between them. This CDR3 is CASSQDWYGAGPNEKLFF. The CDR3 coding sequence is TGCGCCAGCAGCCAAGATTGGTATGGGGCAGGTCCAAATGAAAAACTGTTTTTT.

Turning to this clonotype: This may arise from a read error, as a much more abundant clone is one base away. This rearrangement joins TRBV6-4 to TRBJ1-1; 8 bases fit TRBD1. The CDR3 covers 16 residues. Trimming removed 4 bases from V and 1 base from J; junction bases left unmatched: 8. Germline CDR1 MRHNA, CDR2 SNTAGT. CDR3 loop: CASSGQDGTGNTEAFF. The CDR3 nucleotides are TGTGCCAGCAGTGGCCAGGACGGGACAGGGAACACTGAAGCTTTCTTT.

Many counts were recorded for this clonotype. This sequence joins TRBV5-1 and TRBJ2-7, with TRBD1 identical over 10 bases. The V segment lost 7 bases and the J segment 2 bases; nucleotides outside the gene matches: 6. The germline CDR1 and CDR2 sequences are SGHRS and YFSETQ. This CDR3 spans 14 amino acids. The chain's CDR3 is CASGSGQGTYEQYF. The CDR3 bases are TGCGCCAGCGGATCGGGACAGGGGACCTACGAGCAGTACTTC. Full variable domain (remainder filled in from reference TRBV5-1 and TRBJ2-7): KAGVTQTPRYLIKTRGQQVTLSCSPISGHRSVSWYQQTPGQGLQFLFEYFSETQRNKGNFPGRFSGRQFSNSRSEMNVSTLELGDSALYLCASGSGQGTYEQYFGPGTRLTVT.

This clonotype was seen repeatedly, ten times or more. The rearrangement uses TRBV7-2 and TRBJ2-2, with 9 bases matching TRBD2. The germline gives CDR1 SGHTA, CDR2 FQGNSA. V lost 3 bases and J lost 1; bases outside the gene matches: 0. The CDR3 has 15 amino acids. The CDR3 region is CASSFSGRNTGELFF. DNA for the CDR3: TGTGCCAGCAGCTTTAGCGGGAGGAACACCGGGGAGCTGTTTTTT.

This clonotype came up once. This may arise from a read error, as a much more abundant clone is one base away. The chain employs TRBV5-1 and TRBJ1-2; D gene ambiguous. Per the germline V gene, CDR1 is SGHRS and CDR2 is YFSETQ. The CDR3 is made up of 15 amino acids. CDR3 sequence: CASSLSGKSNCGYTF. CDR3 DNA sequence: TGCGCCAGCAGCTTGAGCGGAAAAAGTAACTGTGGCTACACCTTC.

This clonotype was counted only a few times. V and J are TRBV18 and TRBJ2-7, with TRBD1 matching 8 bases. CDR1 is KGHSH, CDR2 LQKENI, per germline. This CDR3 spans 14 amino acids. V shed 3 bases and J 5 bases; nucleotides not matched to a gene: 6. The CDR3: CASSPDREEHEQYF. The DNA for the CDR3 is TGTGCCAGCTCACCGGACAGGGAGGAACACGAGCAGTACTTC.

J is TRBJ1-2 and V is TRBV4-3, with 11 bases matching TRBD1. This CDR3 spans 17 amino acids. V shed 0 bases, J shed 4 bases, and the junction held 7 bases outside the gene matches. Germline V CDR1 and CDR2: LGHNA, YSLEER. DNA of the CDR3: TGCGCCAGCAGCCAAGAGGGGACAGGGGGACTTTCCTATGGCTACACCTTC. Translation gives CASSQEGTGGLSYGYTF.

This clonotype has a count of ten or more. This sequence joins TRBV9 and TRBJ1-4, with TRBD1 matching 7 bases. The CDR3 has 14 residues. The V gene's germline CDR1 is SGDLS and CDR2 YYNGEE. The ends lost 3 bases at V and 6 bases at J; junction bases unmatched: 5. The CDR3 bases are TGTGCCAGCAGCGAAGGGGGCGTCGATGAAAAACTGTTTTTT. This translates into CASSEGGVDEKLFF.

The J gene is TRBJ2-7, the V gene TRBV4-1, with D unclear. Trimming removed 0 bases from V and 2 bases from J, with 8 bases in between. This CDR3 is built from 14 residues. In germline, CDR1 is MGHRA, CDR2 YSYEKL. CDR3 protein: CASSQDPLAYEQYF. For the CDR3, the DNA is TGCGCCAGCAGCCAAGATCCTTTGGCCTACGAGCAGTACTTC.

V and J are TRBV20-1 and TRBJ2-3; unclear D gene. The CDR3 length is 15 residues. Trimming pared 2 bases from V and 0 bases from J, leaving 12 bases between. The germline CDR1 and CDR2 sequences are DFQATT and SNEGSKA (reference sequence). CDR3: CSARRTPISTDTQYF. In nucleotides, the CDR3 is TGCAGTGCTAGAAGGACCCCGATTAGCACAGATACGCAGTATTTT.

This clonotype was observed a handful of times. CDR3 residues: CASSLARGGASEAFF. The CDR3 DNA sequence: TGTGCCAGCAGCTTAGCAAGAGGGGGGGCGTCTGAAGCTTTCTTT. The chain carries TRBV7-9 and TRBJ1-1, with D possibly matching TRBD1 (6 bases). Germline V gives CDR1 SEHNR, CDR2 FQNEAQ (reference sequence). The V and J ends lost 0 bases and 6 bases respectively, with 14 bases between them. CDR3 length equals 15 residues.

This clonotype has at least ten counts. V usage is TRBV27 and J usage is TRBJ2-7; 9 positions match TRBD1. The length of the CDR3 is 14 residues. Germline V gene lookup returns CDR1 MNHEY and CDR2 SMNVEV (reference sequence). Trimming removed 2 bases from V and 7 bases from J; junction bases left unmatched: 6. As DNA, the CDR3 is TGTGCCAGCAGTTTAGTACAGGGGGCGCGGGAGCAGTACTTC. It codes for CASSLVQGAREQYF.

This clonotype has only a few counts. The genes are TRBV20-1 and TRBJ2-3; no clear D. This CDR3 has 14 amino acids. Germline values: CDR1 DFQATT, CDR2 SNEGSKA (reference sequence). V was shortened by 0 bases and J by 4 bases, with 11 bases between the two germline ends. The CDR3 bases are TGCAGTGCTAGAGATCCGAGGAGAGCAGATACGCAGTATTTT. Its translation is CSARDPRRADTQYF.

The chain joins TRBV10-2 to TRBJ2-3, with 7 positions matching TRBD2. Germline V lookup: CDR1 WSHSY, CDR2 SAAADI. The CDR3 has 16 amino acids. The junction had 7 bases not matched to a gene; V was cut back by 3 bases and J by 1 base. For the CDR3, the DNA is TGCGCCAGCAGTGAATCCCAGCGGGGACGCACAGATACGCAGTATTTT. This codes for CASSESQRGRTDTQYF.

About this clonotype itself: A junction end diverges from the germline sequence, so it may reflect a read error. The V call is TRBV7-7, the J call TRBJ2-2, with D maybe TRBD2 (6 bases). Germline V gene data show CDR1 as SSHAT and CDR2 as FNYEAQ (reference sequence). The CDR3 is 15 residues long. CDR3 region: CASSLTGVDTGELFF. The CDR3 nucleotides are TGTGCTAGCAGCCTGACGGGGGTGGACACCGGGGAGCTGTTTTTT.

The gene calls are TRBV19 and TRBJ2-1; 9 nucleotides agree with TRBD2. After removal of 3 bases from V and 10 bases from J, the junction contained 7 bases not matched to a gene. CDR1 and CDR2 (germline): LNHDA, SQIVND (reference sequence). This CDR3 region has 14 residues. The CDR3 DNA sequence: TGTGCCAGTAGTATGGGCGGGGGGGCGCCCGAGCAGTTCTTC. Its translation: CASSMGGGAPEQFF. Combining the CDR3 with reference TRBV19 and TRBJ2-1 gives the whole variable domain DGGITQSPKYLFRKEGQNVTLSCEQNLNHDAMYWYRQDPGQGLRLIYYSQIVNDFQKGDIAEGYSVSREKKESFPLTVTSAQKNPTAFYLCASSMGGGAPEQFFGPGTRLTVL.